This TCR beta chain was captured by sequencing in a study of blood T cell repertoires in COVID-19. Sequenced by immunoSEQ multiplex PCR; TCRdb stores in-frame clones only, minus some. The sample carries about 200,000 clones, roughly 87% recorded once. Germline V gives CDR1 MNHEY, CDR2 SVGAGI. The CDR3 runs 16 residues. Unmatched junction bases numbered 12, after V lost 4 bases and J lost 6 bases. The sequenced sample was PBMCs or T cells enriched from blood (not recorded which). The TCR sequence derives from a woman aged 30 to 39 who had recovered from COVID-19. The rearrangement links TRBV6-5 to TRBJ1-1, with 9 bases identical to TRBD1. The CDR3 DNA is TGTGCCAGCAGTTCCGGGACAGGGTGGGATGCGGCTGAAGCTTTCTTT. Protein product: CASSSGTGWDAAEAFF.